The following is a T cell receptor beta chain sequence with its context. The antigen is not known. The entry originates in a study of cytomegalovirus exposure and HLA in healthy donors. Overall study results and limits: For most TCR sequences rarity was the rule, although some public TCRs occurred in many donors. Later analysis identified around 15,000 TCR beta sequences associated with HLA alleles, using a false discovery rate threshold of 0.05. One later analysis reportedly identified an Asian-associated ancestry cluster that showed fewer N-insertions than the roughly 700-donor mean.

The PCR was carried out with 60 Vbeta primers and 13 Jbeta primers. Profiled with immunoSEQ multiplex PCR; TCRdb holds only in-frame clones, not every one. Of around 110,000 clones in the sample, more than 70% were seen once. V shed 4 bases and J 0 bases; nucleotides not matched to a gene: 9. This CDR3 spans 18 amino acids. Germline V CDR1 and CDR2: SGDLS, YYNGEE. This clonotype was obtained from a man younger than 35 in good health and CMV-seronegative. The chain couples TRBV9 to TRBJ2-3, with 12 bases lining up with TRBD2. Specimen: PBMCs. The CDR3 protein is CASSTSGGPRISTDTQYF. In DNA form, the CDR3 reads TGTGCCAGCAGCACTAGCGGGGGGCCCCGGATTAGCACAGATACGCAGTATTTT.